Presented here are 26 T cell receptor beta chains from one specimen sequenced in a study of blood T cell repertoires in COVID-19. Data came from immunoSEQ multiplex PCR; TCRdb stores just in-frame clones and leaves some out. The table records approximately 150,000 clones, 70% to 90% of them present only once. Material: peripheral blood. The receptor source for this set is a human donor with acute or convalescent COVID-19. The donor label of this sample is uncertain.

The gene calls are TRBV24-1 and TRBJ1-2; TRBD1 agrees at 12 bases. This CDR3 comprises 15 residues. The V segment lost 6 bases and the J segment 8 bases; nucleotides outside the gene matches: 9. Germline values: CDR1 KGHDR, CDR2 SFDVKD. Written as DNA, the CDR3 is TGTGCCACCAGTAATCCGGGACAGGGGGCGGAGGGCTACACCTTC. Residues: CATSNPGQGAEGYTF.

This clone showed up just once. V usage is TRBV19 and J usage is TRBJ1-5; 7 nucleotides agree with TRBD1. This CDR3 spans 13 amino acids. With V trimmed by 6 bases and J by 4 bases, 3 bases remained unmatched. The germline gives CDR1 LNHDA, CDR2 SQIVND (reference sequence). The CDR3 region has the DNA TGTGCCAGTAGCGTACAGGGGAATCAGCCCCAGCATTTT. Translating gives CASSVQGNQPQHF.

The V gene is TRBV7-2, the J gene TRBJ2-2; D gene unclear. CDR3 length: 15 amino acids. V lost 5 bases and J 4 bases, leaving 14 bases between the germline ends. Germline V lookup: CDR1 SGHTA, CDR2 FQGNSA. The CDR3 DNA reads as TGTGCCAGCAGCCCCCTGTTCGCGGTCACCGGGGAGCTGTTTTTT. It encodes CASSPLFAVTGELFF. Using reference TRBV7-2 and TRBJ2-2 for the parts outside the CDR3, the full variable domain is GAGVSQSPSNKVTEKGKDVELRCDPISGHTALYWYRQSLGQGLEFLIYFQGNSAPDKSGLPSDRFSAERTGGSVSTLTIQRTQQEDSAVYLCASSPLFAVTGELFFGEGSRLTVL.

The chain combines TRBV4-1 with TRBJ1-6; the match to TRBD1 covers 9 bases. This CDR3 is built from 17 residues. J lost 7 bases, V lost 0 bases, and 7 bases had no gene match. CDR1 and CDR2 (germline): MGHRA, YSYEKL. The CDR3, as DNA: TGCGCCAGCAGCCAAGACGCGCTGGGACAGGGAAATTCACCCCTCCACTTT. As protein: CASSQDALGQGNSPLHF.

The chain employs TRBV11-2 and TRBJ2-5; D not resolved. Germline V CDR1 and CDR2: SGHAT, FQNNGV. Trimming removed 1 base from V and 7 bases from J, with 7 bases in between. This CDR3 spans 12 amino acids. In DNA, the CDR3 is TGTGCCAGCAGCTTAGGCGATGTGACCCAGTACTTC. It is translated as CASSLGDVTQYF.

The chain links TRBV5-6 to TRBJ1-6; TRBD1 agrees at 7 bases. The CDR3 sequence is 16 residues long. J was trimmed by 3 bases and V by 3 bases; bases with no gene match: 6. Germline V lookup: CDR1 SGHDT, CDR2 YYEEEE. The CDR3 spells CASSSPRDSYNSPLHF. The CDR3 DNA sequence: TGTGCCAGCAGCTCGCCCCGGGACAGCTATAATTCACCCCTCCACTTT.

The chain joins TRBV18 to TRBJ2-7; no definite D call. V gave up 5 bases and J gave up 1 base, with 15 bases separating them. The CDR3 is made up of 15 amino acids. Germline V gene sequence: CDR1 KGHSH, CDR2 LQKENI. This CDR3 reads CASSRDVASSYEQYV. In nucleotides, the CDR3 is TGTGCCAGCTCAAGAGACGTAGCCTCTTCCTACGAGCAGTACGTC.

This chain links TRBV19 with TRBJ2-7, with 7 bases lining up with TRBD1. Trimming removed 1 base from V and 3 bases from J; junction bases left unmatched: 6. The CDR3 contains 15 residues. CDR1 and CDR2 from the germline V gene are LNHDA and SQIVND (reference sequence). Here the CDR3 DNA reads TGTGCCAGTAGTATAGTGGGACAGACAGACTACGAGCAGTACTTC. This sequence encodes CASSIVGQTDYEQYF.

The J gene is TRBJ1-6, the V gene TRBV28; no clear D gene. CDR1 MDHEN and CDR2 SYDVKM come from the germline V gene. This CDR3 is 16 amino acids long. Trimming took 2 bases from V and 0 from J, leaving 8 bases between them. The CDR3 DNA reads as TGTGCCAGCAGTTTAGAGATTAGCTCCTATAATTCACCCCTCCACTTT. This translates into CASSLEISSYNSPLHF.

This chain connects TRBV24-1 to TRBJ2-1; D not certain. CDR1 is KGHDR and CDR2 is SFDVKD in the germline V gene. V dropped 4 bases and J dropped 9 bases, with 12 bases sitting between them. The CDR3 is 13 amino acids. Here the CDR3 DNA reads TGTGCCACCAGTGACCCCCTCCAGGTTGAGCAGTTCTTC. Residues: CATSDPLQVEQFF.

The rearrangement joins TRBV19 to TRBJ2-1; a weak D match, TRBD2 (5 bases). CDR1 and CDR2 from the germline V gene are LNHDA and SQIVND (reference sequence). This CDR3 has 13 residues. V gave up 5 bases and J gave up 8 bases, with 13 bases separating them. In DNA, the CDR3 is TGTGCCAGTAGTGTGGCACTAGTTTATGAGCAGTTCTTC. As protein: CASSVALVYEQFF.

The chain is built from TRBV18 and TRBJ1-1; D possibly corresponds to TRBD1 (6 bases). The germline V and J ends were trimmed by 3 bases and 0 bases, with 11 bases remaining between them. The CDR3 contains 15 residues. Looked up from germline, CDR1 is KGHSH and CDR2 is LQKENI. For the CDR3, the DNA is TGTGCCAGCTCACCGAGACGGGACATGAACACTGAAGCTTTCTTT. This codes for CASSPRRDMNTEAFF.

V gene TRBV5-1 combines with J gene TRBJ1-1, with 8 positions matching TRBD1. V dropped 5 bases and J dropped 3; count of bases not matched to a gene: 3. Germline values: CDR1 SGHRS, CDR2 YFSETQ. This CDR3 spans 13 amino acids. The CDR3 spells CASRAQGDTEAFF. In DNA, the CDR3 is TGCGCCAGCAGGGCACAGGGGGACACTGAAGCTTTCTTT.

This clone was observed once. The chain combines TRBV4-3 with TRBJ2-3, with TRBD2 matching 9 bases. V was pared by 0 bases and J by 7 bases, with 11 bases of the junction left unmatched. Germline CDR1 reads LGHNA; CDR2 reads YSLEER. This CDR3 is built from 17 residues. The chain's CDR3 is CASSQDVPAGGLNTQYF. The CDR3 nucleotides read TGCGCCAGCAGCCAAGATGTGCCCGCGGGAGGGTTGAATACGCAGTATTTT.

Here the CDR3 reads CSVEALRGGYTF. In nucleotides, the CDR3 is TGCAGCGTTGAGGCCTTGCGGGGGGGCTACACCTTC. V gene TRBV29-1 combines with J gene TRBJ1-2; D might be TRBD1 (5 bases). This CDR3 region has 12 residues. V lost 3 bases and J lost 8, with 13 bases in between. Germline V lookup: CDR1 SQVTM, CDR2 ANQGSEA.

The genes are TRBV3-1 (or the pseudogene TRBV3-2) and TRBJ2-3; D not resolved. This CDR3 spans 15 amino acids. Germline V gives CDR1 LGHDT, CDR2 YNNKEL (reference sequence). With 0 bases removed from V and 0 bases from J, the gap between germline ends came to 7 bases. The CDR3 here is CASSQDYASTDTQYF. CDR3 nucleotide sequence: TGTGCCAGCAGCCAAGATTACGCGAGCACAGATACGCAGTATTTT.

This clone was seen just once. The chain employs TRBV7-2 and TRBJ2-1; 8 bases match TRBD1. Per the germline V gene, CDR1 is SGHTA and CDR2 is FQGNSA. Trimming took 1 base from V and 6 from J; bases not matched to a gene: 8. CDR3 length: 16 residues. The CDR3 DNA sequence: TGTGCCAGCAGCTTAGTTGCAGGGGGCCTAGGCAATGAGCAGTTCTTC. Translation: CASSLVAGGLGNEQFF.

As DNA, the CDR3 is TGTGCCACCAGTGATTCAGATTCCGGGACAGTGAGTGGCTACACCTTC. It yields the protein CATSDSDSGTVSGYTF. The chain combines TRBV24-1 with TRBJ1-2; TRBD1 matches 7 bases. With V trimmed by 2 bases and J by 7 bases, 12 bases remained unmatched. Looked up from germline, CDR1 is KGHDR and CDR2 is SFDVKD. The CDR3 is made up of 16 amino acids.

V is TRBV18 and J is TRBJ2-1; 7 bases are shared with TRBD1. CDR1 and CDR2 from the germline V gene are KGHSH and LQKENI. The CDR3 has 19 residues. The junction had 16 bases not matched to a gene; V was cut back by 3 bases and J by 2 bases. The CDR3 nucleotides are TGTGCCAGCTCACCGGGCAGGGGGAGTGACGGGCCCACCTACAATGAGCAGTTCTTC. This gives the protein CASSPGRGSDGPTYNEQFF. The full variable domain, rest sourced from reference TRBV18 and TRBJ2-1, is NAGVMQNPRHLVRRRGQEARLRCSPMKGHSHVYWYRQLPEEGLKFMVYLQKENIIDESGMPKERFSAEFPKEGPSILRIQQVVRGDSAAYFCASSPGRGSDGPTYNEQFFGPGTRLTVL.

This chain joins TRBV3-1 (or the pseudogene TRBV3-2) and TRBJ2-7; D might be TRBD2 (5 bases). V was clipped by 4 bases and J by 6 bases, with 13 bases between them. CDR1 is LGHDT and CDR2 is YNNKEL in the germline V gene (reference sequence). The CDR3 has 13 residues. The DNA for the CDR3 is TGTGCCAGCAGCCTCAACCTCGGAGGCGAGCAGTACGTC. It codes for CASSLNLGGEQYV.

J is TRBJ1-2 and V is TRBV18; D unresolved. With 2 bases removed from V and 8 bases from J, the gap between germline ends came to 21 bases. This CDR3 is built from 16 residues. In germline, CDR1 is KGHSH, CDR2 LQKENI. The CDR3 DNA follows: TGTGCCAGCTCACCAACGAGTTCCTCATCGAGGGAGGGCTACACCTTC. It yields the protein CASSPTSSSSREGYTF.

The chain is built from TRBV6-5 and TRBJ1-2, with TRBD1 matching over 11 bases. Germline values: CDR1 MNHEY, CDR2 SVGAGI. J gave up 4 bases and V 6 bases, and 7 bases lay outside the gene matches. CDR3 length: 15 amino acids. CDR3 sequence reads: CASRTGTGGLYGYTF. The CDR3 DNA is TGTGCCAGCAGGACCGGGACAGGGGGGCTCTATGGCTACACCTTC.

This clone has just one count. The chain links TRBV5-6 to TRBJ2-5; maybe TRBD2 (5 bases). This CDR3 is built from 14 residues. In germline, CDR1 is SGHDT, CDR2 YYEEEE. Trimming took off 0 bases at V and 2 bases at J, with 8 bases between the two ends. The CDR3 protein is CASSLGGGQETQYF. CDR3 nucleotides: TGTGCCAGCAGCTTGGGTGGAGGACAAGAGACCCAGTACTTC.

CDR3 protein: CASQDTSYGYTF. CDR3 nucleotides: TGTGCCTCACAAGACACATCCTATGGCTACACCTTC. V is TRBV30 and J is TRBJ1-2; D ambiguous. The CDR3 length is 12 residues. The germline V gene encodes CDR1 GTSNPN and CDR2 SVGIG (reference sequence). Trimming stripped 7 bases from V and 4 bases from J, with 13 bases between. The full variable domain, rest sourced from reference TRBV30 and TRBJ1-2, is SQTIHQWPATLVQPVGSPLSLECTVEGTSNPNLYWYRQAAGRGLQLLFYSVGIGQISSEVPQNLSASRPQDRQFILSSKKLLLSDSGFYLCASQDTSYGYTFGSGTRLTVV.

Remarks on this clone: At one of its ends the junction is not consistent with the germline gene, which may arise from a read error. The genes are TRBV19 and TRBJ1-2, with 8 positions matching TRBD1. The CDR3 loop spans 14 amino acids. Looked up from germline, CDR1 is LNHDA and CDR2 is SQIVND (reference sequence). The CDR3 DNA is TGTGCCAGCAGTAGGGACAGGACTAACTATGGCTACACCTTC. Translation: CASSRDRTNYGYTF.

V gene TRBV2 combines with J gene TRBJ2-3; 7 bases match TRBD1. The junction had 3 bases not matched to a gene; V was cut back by 2 bases and J by 1 base. The CDR3 has 15 residues. CDR1 SNHLY and CDR2 FYNNEI come from the germline V gene. CDR3 in amino acids: CASSENRGGTDTQYF. The CDR3 nucleotides are TGTGCCAGCAGTGAAAACAGGGGAGGCACAGATACGCAGTATTTT.